The rows below give T cell receptor beta chains drawn from one sample of a study of shared clonotypes between healthy human individuals. The protocol was immunoSEQ multiplex PCR, while the TCRdb copy is restricted to in-frame clones and leaves out a portion. The sample shows 800,000 or so clones, 95% to 97% of them seen only once. The sample was naive CD8+ T cells sorted from blood. The origin of the receptors is a man aged 30 to 39 in good health. Both conserved end residues are trimmed from each CDR3. Fields, in order: V gene, J gene, clone size, CDR3 protein. Some rows have no size entry. The others give once, few or many, or a class for an expanded clone.

TRBV9	TRBJ2-3	NA	ASSEIAGATDTQY
TRBV6-1	TRBJ1-5	NA	ASSENPRSLSNQPQH
TRBV9	TRBJ2-3	once	ASSPAGTGSDTQY
TRBV6-5	TRBJ1-2	NA	ASSYGPGVAYT
TRBV13	TRBJ2-7	NA	ASSLKDSLGGYEQY
TRBV29-1	TRBJ2-7	NA	SVAGEWTTNVYEQY
TRBV7-2	TRBJ2-7	NA	ASSLSGVAYEQY
TRBV16	TRBJ2-4	NA	ASSHLGQGMDKNIQY
TRBV5-6	TRBJ2-4	NA	ASSSTGGDIQY
TRBV27	TRBJ2-1	NA	ASSPGLYNEQF
TRBV14	TRBJ2-1	NA	ASSQVSRSNGF
TRBV7-9	TRBJ1-4	NA	ASSLGGFGTNEKLF
TRBV9	TRBJ2-3	NA	ASSVDLALGLAGGERADTQY
TRBV28	TRBJ2-7	NA	ASSLGGAPYEQY
TRBV7-9	TRBJ2-2	NA	ASSLVSPGELF
TRBV4-1	TRBJ2-1	NA	ASSQDQLYNEQF
TRBV15	TRBJ2-4	NA	ATSRGIGDPTYSIQY
TRBV10-3	TRBJ2-7	NA	AISESQGGFYEQY
TRBV28	TRBJ2-3	NA	ASSVNMNTQY
TRBV10-2	TRBJ2-7	NA	ASSATGVSSYEQY
TRBV28	TRBJ2-2	few	ASSFGGELF
TRBV5-1	TRBJ2-7	once	ASSLSDAHYEQY
TRBV7-2	TRBJ2-7	NA	ASSLRLAYEQY
TRBV25-1	TRBJ1-2	NA	ASSPTANYGYT
TRBV29-1	TRBJ2-1	NA	SVEVGGRALNEQF
TRBV5-1	TRBJ2-4	NA	ASSWMDKDIQY
TRBV7-9	TRBJ2-3	NA	ASTLTPDTQY
TRBV9	TRBJ1-1	NA	ASSLGDTEAF
TRBV5-1	TRBJ2-2	NA	ASSLVGRNTGELF
TRBV7-9	TRBJ1-1	NA	ASSAPLGTEAF
TRBV15	TRBJ1-4	NA	ATSRDPVTGGTPNEKLF
TRBV10-1	TRBJ2-2	NA	ASSPLAGGGTGELF
TRBV27	TRBJ2-3	NA	ASSLRPVWSTDTQY
TRBV27	TRBJ2-1	NA	ASTPGGLVIEQF